The 11 T cell receptor beta chains listed next were all sequenced from one sample in a study of T-cell memory formation after mild COVID-19 (dated by TCRdb to 2020 to 2022). Library prep was done by 5' RACE. Sequencing took place on an Illumina NovaSeq 6000. The raw public data were reprocessed by TCRdb itself: fastp quality trimming at Q25, MiXCR clonotype calling, in-frame beta chains only. Every distinct CDR3 protein forms one entry, paired with its most common genes and DNA. The sample table holds roughly 370,000 distinct CDR3 sequences, of which about a sixth were seen once. Roughly a fifth of the sample is held by the ten biggest clonotypes. The sequencing input was PBMCs or a T cell subset sorted from them (not recorded which). These receptors were taken from a man younger than 35 who had mild COVID-19 (a few samples of this study predate the infection). The sample titles of this study are shuffled in the database, so cell type and time point are left out; the donor was told from shared clones.

This clonotype came up a few times. The chain carries TRBV7-9 and TRBJ2-5; 11 nucleotides agree with TRBD2. Losses at the gene ends were 3 bases for V and 2 bases for J; bases not matched to a gene: 11. Germline CDR1 is SEHNR and CDR2 is FQNEAQ (reference sequence). CDR3 length equals 18 residues. CDR3 DNA: TGTGCCAGCAGCTTCTGGGCGGGACTAGCGGAAAGTCAAGAGACCCAGTACTTC. It specifies CASSFWAGLAESQETQYF.

This clonotype has ten or more counts. V and J are TRBV6-2 or TRBV6-3 and TRBJ2-1, with no clear D. The CDR3 is made up of 13 amino acids. Between the trimmed V and J ends, which lost 2 bases and 5 bases, there was a span of 7 bases. Germline CDR1 is MNHEY and CDR2 is SVGEGT. CDR3 region: CASSYRENNEQFF. CDR3 DNA: TGTGCCAGCAGTTACAGGGAAAACAATGAGCAGTTCTTC.

This chain links TRBV20-1 with TRBJ2-7; D is possibly TRBD1 or TRBD2 (6 bases each). V was trimmed by 0 bases and J by 4 bases, leaving 13 bases between them. Germline V CDR1 and CDR2: DFQATT, SNEGSKA (reference sequence). The length of the CDR3 is 14 residues. Written as DNA, the CDR3 is TGCAGTGCTAGAGATTTCGGGGGCCGATACGAGCAGTACTTC. This translates into CSARDFGGRYEQYF.

The rearrangement links TRBV7-8 to TRBJ2-6; maybe TRBD1 (5 bases). CDR1 SGHVS and CDR2 FQNEAQ come from the germline V gene. The V end was cut by 1 base, the J end by 4 bases, with 17 bases between. The CDR3 has 18 amino acids. The CDR3 sequence is CASSLDRRAPWGANVLTF. In DNA, the CDR3 is TGTGCCAGCAGCTTAGATCGCAGGGCCCCTTGGGGGGCCAACGTCCTGACTTTC.

This clonotype has more than one count but fewer than ten. V usage is TRBV6-5 and J usage is TRBJ1-6; tentatively, D is TRBD1 (6 bases). This CDR3 is built from 15 residues. Trimming removed 2 bases at V and 9 bases at J, with 14 bases between. From germline, CDR1 is MNHEY and CDR2 SVGAGI. This chain's CDR3 is CASSYRGGGISPLHF. CDR3 in DNA: TGTGCCAGCAGTTACAGGGGGGGGGGAATTTCACCCCTCCACTTT.

This clonotype was detected a few times. The rearrangement joins TRBV6-1 to TRBJ2-7, with D possibly being TRBD2 (6 bases). CDR1 is MNHNS and CDR2 is SASEGT in the germline V gene. The V end was cut by 2 bases, the J end by 6 bases, with 8 bases between. The CDR3 is made up of 12 amino acids. CDR3 amino acids: CASSELGGEQYV. The CDR3 DNA reads TGTGCCAGCAGTGAATTGGGGGGCGAGCAGTACGTC.

The chain has TRBV7-3 and TRBJ2-5; maybe TRBD2 (5 bases). V was shortened by 3 bases and J by 7 bases, with 12 bases between the two germline ends. The CDR3 is 13 residues long. From germline, CDR1 is SGHTA and CDR2 FQGTGA. CDR3 loop: CASSFARRSTQYF. For the CDR3, the DNA is TGTGCCAGCAGCTTTGCTAGGAGGTCGACCCAGTACTTC.

The rearrangement joins TRBV27 to TRBJ1-1; 7 bases line up with TRBD1. The germline CDR1 and CDR2 sequences are MNHEY and SMNVEV (reference sequence). V was pared by 6 bases and J by 0 bases, with 7 bases of the junction left unmatched. The CDR3 has 15 amino acids. In DNA form, the CDR3 reads TGTGCCAGCAGGGGAAACAGGGGACTGAACACTGAAGCTTTCTTT. Amino acids: CASRGNRGLNTEAFF.

The sample holds a few counts of this clonotype. The rearrangement joins TRBV4-1 to TRBJ1-2; 8 bases are shared with TRBD1. The CDR3 is 12 residues long. The germline V gene encodes CDR1 MGHRA and CDR2 YSYEKL. V lost 4 bases to trimming and J lost 10 bases; unmatched junction nucleotides: 5. CDR3 DNA sequence: TGCGCCAGCAGCCCCGCACAGGGGGACTACACCTTC. Translated: CASSPAQGDYTF.

The rearrangement joins TRBV9 to TRBJ1-1; D ambiguous. The CDR3 covers 15 residues. V was cut by 2 bases and J by 1 base, with 12 bases left in between. Per germline, CDR1 SGDLS and CDR2 YYNGEE. CDR3 DNA sequence: TGTGCCAGCAGCGTTGGACCGCTTCCGAACACTGAAGCTTTCTTT. This gives the protein CASSVGPLPNTEAFF.

This rearrangement joins TRBV20-1 to TRBJ2-4; 12 nucleotides agree with TRBD2. V gave up 0 bases and J gave up 6 bases; unmatched junction bases: 9. The V gene's germline CDR1 is DFQATT and CDR2 SNEGSKA (reference sequence). This CDR3 region has 17 residues. CDR3 sequence reads: CSARDFRTSGMANIQYF. The CDR3 nucleotides are TGCAGTGCTAGAGATTTCAGGACTAGCGGGATGGCAAACATTCAGTACTTC.